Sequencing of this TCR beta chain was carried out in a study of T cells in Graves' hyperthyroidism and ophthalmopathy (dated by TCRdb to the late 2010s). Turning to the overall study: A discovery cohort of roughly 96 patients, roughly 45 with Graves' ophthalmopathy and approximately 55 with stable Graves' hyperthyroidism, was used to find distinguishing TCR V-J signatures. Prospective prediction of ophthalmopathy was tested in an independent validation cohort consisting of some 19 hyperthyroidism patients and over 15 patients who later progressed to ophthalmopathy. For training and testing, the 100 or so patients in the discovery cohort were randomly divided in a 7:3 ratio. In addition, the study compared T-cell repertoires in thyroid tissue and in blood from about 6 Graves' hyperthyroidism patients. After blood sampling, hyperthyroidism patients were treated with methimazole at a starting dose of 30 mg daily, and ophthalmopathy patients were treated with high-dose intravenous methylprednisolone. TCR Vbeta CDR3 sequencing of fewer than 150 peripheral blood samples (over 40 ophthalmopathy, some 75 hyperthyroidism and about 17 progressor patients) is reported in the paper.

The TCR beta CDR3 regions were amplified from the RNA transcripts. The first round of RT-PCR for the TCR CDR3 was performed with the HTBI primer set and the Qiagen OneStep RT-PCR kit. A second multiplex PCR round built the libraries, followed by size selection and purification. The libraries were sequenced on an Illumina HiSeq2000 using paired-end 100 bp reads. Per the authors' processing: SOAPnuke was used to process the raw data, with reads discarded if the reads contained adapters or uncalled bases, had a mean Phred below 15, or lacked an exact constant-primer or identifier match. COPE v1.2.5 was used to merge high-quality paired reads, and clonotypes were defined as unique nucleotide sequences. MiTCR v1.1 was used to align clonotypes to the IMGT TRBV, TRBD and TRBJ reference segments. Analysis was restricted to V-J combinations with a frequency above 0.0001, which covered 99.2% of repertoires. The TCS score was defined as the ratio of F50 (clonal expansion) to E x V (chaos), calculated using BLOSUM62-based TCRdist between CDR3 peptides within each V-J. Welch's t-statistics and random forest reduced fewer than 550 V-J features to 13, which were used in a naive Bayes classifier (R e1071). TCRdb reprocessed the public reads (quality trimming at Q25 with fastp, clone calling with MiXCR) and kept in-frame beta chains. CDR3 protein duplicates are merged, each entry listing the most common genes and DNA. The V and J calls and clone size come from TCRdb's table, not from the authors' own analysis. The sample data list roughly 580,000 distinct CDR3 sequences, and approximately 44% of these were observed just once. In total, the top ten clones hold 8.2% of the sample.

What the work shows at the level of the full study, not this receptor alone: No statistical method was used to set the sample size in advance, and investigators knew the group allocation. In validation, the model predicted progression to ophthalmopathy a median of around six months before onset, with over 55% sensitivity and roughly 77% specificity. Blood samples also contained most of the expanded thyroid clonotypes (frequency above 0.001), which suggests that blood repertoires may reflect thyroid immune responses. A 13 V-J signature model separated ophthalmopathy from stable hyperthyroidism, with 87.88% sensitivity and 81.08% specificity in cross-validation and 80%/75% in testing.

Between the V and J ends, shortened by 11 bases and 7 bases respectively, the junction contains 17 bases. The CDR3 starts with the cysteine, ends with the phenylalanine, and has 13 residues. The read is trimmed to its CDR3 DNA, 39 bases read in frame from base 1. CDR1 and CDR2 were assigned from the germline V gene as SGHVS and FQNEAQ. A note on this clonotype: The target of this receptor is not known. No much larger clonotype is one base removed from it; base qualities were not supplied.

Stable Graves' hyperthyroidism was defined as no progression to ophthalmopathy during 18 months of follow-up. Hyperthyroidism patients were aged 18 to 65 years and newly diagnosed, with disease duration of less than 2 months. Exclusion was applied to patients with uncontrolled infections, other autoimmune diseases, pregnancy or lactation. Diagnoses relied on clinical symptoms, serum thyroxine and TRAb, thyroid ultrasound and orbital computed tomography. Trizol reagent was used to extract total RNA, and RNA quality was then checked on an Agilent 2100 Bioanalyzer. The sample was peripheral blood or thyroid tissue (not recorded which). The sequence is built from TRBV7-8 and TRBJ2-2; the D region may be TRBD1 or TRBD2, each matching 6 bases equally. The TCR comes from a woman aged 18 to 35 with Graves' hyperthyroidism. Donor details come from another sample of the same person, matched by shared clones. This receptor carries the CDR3 CAWRAQGHGELFF. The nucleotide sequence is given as TGTGCCTGGAGGGCCCAGGGACACGGGGAGCTGTTTTTT.